This T cell receptor (beta chain) was identified in a study of CD8+ T cells in alopecia areata. Treatment indicated: oral pan-JAK inhibitor, 5-10 mg twice daily. Once RNA had been extracted, it was reverse transcribed into cDNA to act as the sequencing template. Profiled with immunoSEQ multiplex PCR; TCRdb holds only in-frame clones, not every one. The table lists around 120,000 clones, approximately 60% of them singletons, with around 5.4% in the top ten. This CDR3 has 14 amino acids. The germline CDR1 and CDR2 sequences are MGHDK and SYGVNS. V lost 1 base and J 4 bases, leaving 9 bases between the germline ends.

Source: CD4+ T cells sorted from blood, taken at week 4, from a patient treated with tofacitinib. This chain joins TRBV25-1 and TRBJ2-3; the D is unclear. The sequence derives from a human donor with alopecia areata. CDR3 sequence: CASSESRHSDTQYF. In DNA form, the CDR3 reads TGTGCCAGCAGTGAATCTAGGCATTCAGATACGCAGTATTTT. Full variable domain (outside the CDR3, taken from reference TRBV25-1 and TRBJ2-3): EADIYQTPRYLVIGTGKKITLECSQTMGHDKMYWYQQDPGMELHLIHYSYGVNSTEKGDLSSESTVSRIRTEHFPLTLESARPSHTSQYLCASSESRHSDTQYFGPGTRLTVL.